A single TCR beta chain is shown here with its context. Measured with immunoSEQ multiplex PCR; TCRdb has only the in-frame clones, and not every one. Among about 310,000 clones listed, roughly 87% were seen once. The source of the sample is a study of blood T cell repertoires in COVID-19. Across the study: Sites across the United States, Italy and Spain contributed samples from acute and convalescent COVID-19.

CDR1 SGHNT and CDR2 YYREEE come from the germline V gene (reference sequence). The ends were cut back, 5 bases at V and 4 bases at J, with 16 bases in the middle. The CDR3 contains 14 residues. The clonotype was recovered from a man aged 50 or older with active or convalescent COVID-19. The specimen was peripheral blood. The chain has TRBV5-4 and TRBJ2-7, with D possibly being TRBD1 (5 bases). The CDR3 is CASSRQGAVYEQYF. CDR3 in DNA: TGTGCCAGCAGTCGACAAGGGGCCGTTTACGAGCAGTACTTC.